The source of this TCR beta chain is a study of high-grade serous ovarian cancer treatment subgroups. Background on the study: On average, more than 14,000 reads and 7,000 to 8,000 unique TCR beta rearrangements were obtained per sample.

Libraries were prepared by immunoSEQ multiplex PCR; TCRdb keeps only in-frame clonotypes and omits some of them. Of roughly 15,000 clones detected, around 85% appear once; the ten largest clones hold 5.5% to 8%. Notes on this clone: What it binds is not known.

The tumor samples were collected prior to definitive surgery or chemotherapy. This CDR3 has 13 amino acids. Per germline, CDR1 MNHEY and CDR2 SVGAGI. Unmatched junction bases numbered 2, after V lost 5 bases and J lost 4 bases. Study-level results: Tumors within one patient showed repertoire similarity of roughly 0.1 to 0.85. Only CDR3 was analyzed; CDR1 and CDR2 were not. TCR relatedness rose with neoantigen level and trended with mutation load.

The chain links TRBV6-5 to TRBJ2-1; 7 nucleotides match TRBD2. The sequenced sample consisted of tumor tissue. The source is a human donor with high-grade serous ovarian cancer. The CDR3 here is CASSGTNYNEQFF. CDR3 in DNA: TGTGCCAGCAGTGGGACTAATTACAATGAGCAGTTCTTC.